One and the same sample provided the 29 T cell receptor beta chains below, sequenced in a study of T cells expressing NK-cell markers. TCRdb re-called the 5' RACE reads and catalogs CDR3 proteins one per entry, DNA excluded. The record lists approximately 170,000 distinct CDR3 sequences, of which the ten most abundant hold 20% to 25%. Sequenced sample: blood T cells: a sorted CD56 or NKG2C T cell subset, CD4+ or CD8+ T cells, or bulk PBMC T cells (not recorded which). The receptors were gathered from a man aged 18-75 years in good health.

The V gene is TRBV20-1, the J gene TRBJ2-7; TCRdb selects TRBD1, and the lack of DNA leaves this call unchecked. Per the germline V gene, CDR1 is DFQATT and CDR2 is SNEGSKA (reference sequence). CDR3 length equals 12 residues. The CDR3 is CSGSRGRYEQYF.

The genes are TRBV29-1 and TRBJ2-1. Germline CDR1 reads SQVTM; CDR2 reads ANQGSEA. This CDR3 has 16 amino acids. The chain's CDR3 is CSVETDGSETYNEQFF.

This chain uses TRBV20-1 with TRBJ2-1. Germline V gene data show CDR1 as DFQATT and CDR2 as SNEGSKA (reference sequence). This CDR3 is 15 amino acids long. This CDR3 reads CSARDVGTLYNEQFF.

The chain links TRBV10-3 to TRBJ2-2; TCRdb's D call, TRBD2, is unchecked because there is no DNA. The germline CDR1 and CDR2 sequences are ENHRY and SYGVKD. The CDR3 has 13 residues. The CDR3 loop reads CATLAGMAGELFF.

The genes are TRBV11-2 and TRBJ2-7; as DNA is missing, the TRBD2 call by TCRdb cannot be tested. Germline assignment: CDR1 SGHAT and CDR2 FQNNGV. The CDR3 extends over 16 amino acids. CDR3 sequence reads: CASSLDRVAGINEQYF.

J is TRBJ1-2 and V is TRBV12-3 or TRBV12-4; the D gene TCRdb calls, TRBD1, cannot be checked with no DNA. CDR3 size: 15 residues. The CDR3 sequence: CASRLADRASYGYTF.

This rearrangement joins TRBV29-1 to TRBJ2-7; TCRdb's D gene call, TRBD2, goes unchecked for lack of DNA. The CDR3 totals 13 residues. Germline V gene sequence: CDR1 SQVTM, CDR2 ANQGSEA. The CDR3 loop is CSVDDGEEDEQYF.

The V call is TRBV11-2, the J call TRBJ2-3; the D call from TCRdb, TRBD2, cannot be confirmed without DNA. CDR3 size: 18 residues. Germline CDR1 is SGHAT and CDR2 is FQNNGV. The CDR3 protein is CASSRATSGAASTDTQYF.

V usage is TRBV7-2 and J usage is TRBJ1-2; TCRdb lists TRBD1, though no DNA is available to test this call. Germline lookup yields CDR1 SGHTA and CDR2 FQGNSA. The CDR3 is made up of 17 amino acids. CDR3 region: CASSLTKAAGTPYGYTF.

The chain links TRBV4-2 to TRBJ2-1; TCRdb returns TRBD1, unconfirmable since there is no DNA. CDR1 and CDR2 from the germline V gene are LGHNA and YNFKEQ. The CDR3 spans 15 residues. This CDR3 reads CASSQDVGAGNEQFF.

The gene calls are TRBV7-9 and TRBJ2-3. This CDR3 spans 13 amino acids. Germline loops: CDR1 SEHNR, CDR2 FQNEAQ (reference sequence). The CDR3 protein is CASHAELRDTQYF.

J is TRBJ2-1 and V is TRBV5-4; TCRdb returns TRBD1, unconfirmable since there is no DNA. The CDR3 extends over 15 amino acids. Germline V CDR1 and CDR2: SGHNT, YYREEE (reference sequence). This chain's CDR3 is CASSLGPKERSEQFF.

The V and J genes are TRBV4-2 and TRBJ2-7. Germline V gene sequence: CDR1 LGHNA, CDR2 YNFKEQ. This CDR3 is built from 14 residues. The CDR3 protein is CASQPREGSYEQYF.

This chain uses TRBV12-3 or TRBV12-4 with TRBJ1-2. The CDR3 loop spans 11 amino acids. Here the CDR3 reads CASRLLNGYTF.

The gene calls are TRBV7-9 and TRBJ1-6. In germline, CDR1 is SEHNR, CDR2 FQNEAQ (reference sequence). The CDR3 runs 15 residues. This CDR3 is CASSFLSEGTSPLHF.

The V gene is TRBV27, the J gene TRBJ2-1. The V gene's germline CDR1 is MNHEY and CDR2 SMNVEV (reference sequence). This CDR3 has 15 residues. CDR3 amino acids: CASSLTLHSYNEQFF.

CDR3 sequence: CATSRERLLGNEQFF. This chain uses TRBV15 with TRBJ2-1. The CDR3 runs to 15 residues. Germline V lookup: CDR1 LNHNV, CDR2 YYDKDF (reference sequence).

The chain uses TRBV6-5 and TRBJ2-5; TCRdb returns TRBD2, unconfirmable since there is no DNA. The CDR3 runs 12 residues. Germline-derived CDR1 and CDR2 are MNHEY and SVGAGI. CDR3 residues: CASNGPSETQYF.

The chain is built from TRBV6-5 and TRBJ2-7. Germline loops: CDR1 MNHEY, CDR2 SVGAGI. The length of the CDR3 is 15 residues. The CDR3 spells CASSSLSFTGYEQYF.

The gene calls are TRBV18 and TRBJ2-2. The CDR3 is 16 amino acids. Germline lookup yields CDR1 KGHSH and CDR2 LQKENI. CDR3 sequence reads: CASSPLQSENTGELFF.

V is TRBV7-9 and J is TRBJ2-7; no DNA is available, so the TRBD2 call from TCRdb remains unchecked. Germline V gives CDR1 SEHNR, CDR2 FQNEAQ (reference sequence). This CDR3 spans 16 amino acids. CDR3 in amino acids: CASSSQTSGAFYEQYF.

The chain couples TRBV6-1 to TRBJ2-7; absent DNA, TCRdb's TRBD2 call cannot be checked. CDR1 MNHNS and CDR2 SASEGT come from the germline V gene. The CDR3 is 16 amino acids. The CDR3 is CASREPWTSGSYEQYF.

The chain employs TRBV13 and TRBJ2-3. This CDR3 comprises 12 residues. Germline V CDR1 and CDR2: PRHDT, FYEKMQ (reference sequence). This CDR3 reads CASRMITDTQYF.

This chain uses TRBV20-1 with TRBJ1-1; TCRdb designates TRBD1, a call that cannot be tested without DNA. CDR1 is DFQATT and CDR2 is SNEGSKA in the germline V gene (reference sequence). CDR3 size: 15 residues. The CDR3 loop reads CSARDHPGGDPEAFF.

This sequence joins TRBV5-1 and TRBJ1-3; TCRdb's assignment of TRBD1 cannot be checked, as there is no DNA. The germline V gene has CDR1 SGHRS and CDR2 YFSETQ. This CDR3 is 19 amino acids long. CDR3 loop: CASSAVGTGVVLEPDTIYF.

This rearrangement joins TRBV7-9 to TRBJ1-2. CDR1 and CDR2 from the germline V gene are SEHNR and FQNEAQ (reference sequence). The CDR3 is 14 amino acids. CDR3 residues: CASSLSYGNYGYTF.

The V call is TRBV12-3 or TRBV12-4, the J call TRBJ2-1; the TCRdb call, TRBD2, lacks DNA for checking. CDR3 length: 12 amino acids. The CDR3 protein is CASSLGLDEQFF.

This sequence joins TRBV5-1 and TRBJ2-2; without DNA, the TCRdb call of TRBD2 cannot be checked. Per germline, CDR1 SGHRS and CDR2 YFSETQ. The CDR3 has 14 amino acids. CDR3 residues: CASSLTSGAGELFF.

V gene TRBV20-1 combines with J gene TRBJ2-7. Germline CDR1 DFQATT, CDR2 SNEGSKA (reference sequence). The CDR3 loop spans 15 amino acids. This chain's CDR3 is CSARDLGGSSYEQYF.